Listed below are T cell receptor beta chains from one sample, sequenced in a study of T cell responses to AZD1222 COVID-19 vaccine. Method: immunoSEQ multiplex PCR; TCRdb's copy keeps in-frame clones and lacks some. The sample records approximately 80,000 clones, 75% to 90% being singletons. Sequenced here: peripheral blood, sampled 28 days after the second AZD1222 dose. All receptors derive from an adult who received the AZD1222 COVID-19 vaccine. Both conserved end residues are part of each CDR3. A D gene is named only where the DNA matches it firmly.

>TRBV18|-|TRBJ1-1
CASSPTPGRTMNTEAFF
>TRBV5-1|-|TRBJ2-1
CASSLLTGNEQFF
>TRBV7-2|-|TRBJ2-2
CASSSRGGLNTGELFF
>TRBV15|-|TRBJ1-4
CATSRDWTREKLFF
>TRBV11-3|-|TRBJ1-6
CASSLGTVDSPLHF
>TRBV6-5|-|TRBJ1-1
CASSYSGGVAEAFF
>TRBV5-1|-|TRBJ1-1
CASSLVAGTGTEAFF
>TRBV27|-|TRBJ1-6
CASSLKGSNSPLHF
>TRBV29-1|-|TRBJ1-4
CSARPGRYEKLFF
>TRBV29-1|-|TRBJ2-3
CSAPSMGQDTQYF
>TRBV11-2|-|TRBJ2-7
CASSILSEQYF
>TRBV20-1|TRBD2|TRBJ2-7
CSASSPKRETYEQYF
>TRBV5-1|-|TRBJ2-7
CASSLGEASYEQYF
>TRBV5-1|-|TRBJ1-4
CASSAGNRGNEKLFF
>TRBV9|-|TRBJ1-1
CASSVGDRGRGAFF
>TRBV27|-|TRBJ1-6
CASSKQGGPLHF
>TRBV5-8|TRBD1|TRBJ1-1
CASRLPGQGNTEAFF
>TRBV12-3/TRBV12-4|-|TRBJ1-1
CASSLGPNTEAFF
>TRBV29-1|-|TRBJ1-2
CSVLPFTDINYGYTF
>TRBV28|-|TRBJ2-7
CASSQPTAWDEQYF
>TRBV5-1|TRBD2|TRBJ2-2
CASSLASGRLDTGELFF
>TRBV24-1|TRBD2|TRBJ2-5
CATSDLKGNDGTSRETQYF
>TRBV9|-|TRBJ1-3
CASSTGDSGNTIYF
>TRBV5-8|-|TRBJ1-3
CASSPDVVSGNTIYF
>TRBV9|-|TRBJ1-1
CASSVEGVVNTEAFF
>TRBV30|-|TRBJ2-1
CAWSVVGEYNEQFF
>TRBV11-2|-|TRBJ2-2
CASSSRPPGELFF
>TRBV15|-|TRBJ1-1
CATSSQVNTEAFF
>TRBV1|-|TRBJ2-4
CTSSQGLAEKPKNIQYF
>TRBV18|-|TRBJ1-1
CASSPREMGAEAFF
>TRBV5-6|-|TRBJ1-1
CASSFPRNTEAFF
>TRBV11-2|-|TRBJ1-1
CASSFRGFSNTEAFF
>TRBV7-9|TRBD1|TRBJ2-7
CASSRGGTGLSYEQYF
>TRBV27|-|TRBJ1-5
CASSLSAVINQPQHF
>TRBV7-2|TRBD1|TRBJ1-1
CASSQGAGNEAFF
>TRBV5-8|-|TRBJ2-3
CASSFPDTQYF
>TRBV19|-|TRBJ2-1
CASWSYNEQFF
>TRBV25-1|-|TRBJ1-6
CASNQGTWDSPLHF
>TRBV28|TRBD1|TRBJ1-3
CASSLGGQGRYTIYF
>TRBV2|-|TRBJ2-1
CASTRGSTPATGQFF
>TRBV25-1|TRBD1|TRBJ2-7
CASSSLIYGTGEQQYF
>TRBV4-3|-|TRBJ2-7
CASSQESYTYEQYF
>TRBV11-1|-|TRBJ2-4
CASSPRDIRAKNIQYF
>TRBV7-3|-|TRBJ2-5
CASSLQHGETQYF
>TRBV5-8|-|TRBJ2-3
CASSLDPRTDTQYF
>TRBV5-1|-|TRBJ1-1
CASNPHFSNTEAFF
>TRBV11-1|-|TRBJ2-7
CASSLLDNPSYEQYF
>TRBV7-9|TRBD2|TRBJ2-4
CASSLEAGSGYF
>TRBV5-6|-|TRBJ2-3
CASSLPTGPLTDTQYF
>TRBV7-9|TRBD2|TRBJ2-1
CASNLGLAGAQEFF
>TRBV18|-|TRBJ1-2
CASSRPTGQETYGYTF
>TRBV5-4|TRBD1|TRBJ2-7
CASSSKPGQGPYEQYF
>TRBV21-1|-|TRBJ1-4
CASSHSGGPNEKLFF
>TRBV19|-|TRBJ2-1
CASSMTGTNNEQFF
>TRBV28|TRBD2|TRBJ2-5
CASRTGGRETQYF
>TRBV11-1|-|TRBJ2-1
CASSLGAANEQFF
>TRBV9|-|TRBJ1-6
CASSAGDYNSPLHF
>TRBV3-1/TRBV3-2|-|TRBJ2-4
CASSQGPGGAKNIQYF